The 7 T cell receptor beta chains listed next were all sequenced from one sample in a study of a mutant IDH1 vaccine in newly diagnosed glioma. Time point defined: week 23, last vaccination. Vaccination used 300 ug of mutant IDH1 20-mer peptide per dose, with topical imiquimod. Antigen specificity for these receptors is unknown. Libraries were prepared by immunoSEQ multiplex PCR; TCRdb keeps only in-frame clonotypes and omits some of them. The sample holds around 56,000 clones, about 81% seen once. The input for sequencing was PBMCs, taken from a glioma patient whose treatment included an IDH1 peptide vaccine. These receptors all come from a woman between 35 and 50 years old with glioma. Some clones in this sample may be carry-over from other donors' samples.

The CDR3 loop reads CASSLKGDTQYF. CDR3 sequence (DNA): TGTGCCAGCAGCTTAAAGGGTGATACGCAGTATTTT. This chain uses TRBV7-2 with TRBJ2-3; D remains ambiguous. V lost 2 bases and J lost 6, with 6 bases in between. Germline V lookup: CDR1 SGHTA, CDR2 FQGNSA. CDR3 length: 12 amino acids.

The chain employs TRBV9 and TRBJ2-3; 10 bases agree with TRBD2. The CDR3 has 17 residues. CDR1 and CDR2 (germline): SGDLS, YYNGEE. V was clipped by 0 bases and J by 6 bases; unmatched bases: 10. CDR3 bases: TGTGCCAGCAGCGTAGGAGCGGGGGGGCGTGTAGGTGATACGCAGTATTTT. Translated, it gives CASSVGAGGRVGDTQYF.

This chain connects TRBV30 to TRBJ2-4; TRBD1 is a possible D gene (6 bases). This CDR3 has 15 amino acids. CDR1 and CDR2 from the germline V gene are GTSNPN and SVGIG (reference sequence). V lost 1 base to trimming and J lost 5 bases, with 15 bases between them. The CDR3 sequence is CAWSETGRGQNIQYF. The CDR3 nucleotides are TGTGCCTGGAGTGAAACGGGCAGGGGCCAAAACATTCAGTACTTC.

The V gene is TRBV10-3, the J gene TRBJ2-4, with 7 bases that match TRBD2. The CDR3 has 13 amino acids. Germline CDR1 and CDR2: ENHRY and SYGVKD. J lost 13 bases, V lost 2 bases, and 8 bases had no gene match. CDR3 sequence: CAISEEGRVLQYF. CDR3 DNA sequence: TGTGCCATCAGTGAGGAGGGGAGGGTTTTACAGTACTTC.

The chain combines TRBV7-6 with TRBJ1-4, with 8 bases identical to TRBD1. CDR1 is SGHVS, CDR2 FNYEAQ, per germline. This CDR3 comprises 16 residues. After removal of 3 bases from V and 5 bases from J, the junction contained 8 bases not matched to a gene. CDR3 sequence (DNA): TGTGCCAGCAGCTTGTTGCAGGGGGCCCGCAATGAAAAACTGTTTTTT. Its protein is CASSLLQGARNEKLFF.

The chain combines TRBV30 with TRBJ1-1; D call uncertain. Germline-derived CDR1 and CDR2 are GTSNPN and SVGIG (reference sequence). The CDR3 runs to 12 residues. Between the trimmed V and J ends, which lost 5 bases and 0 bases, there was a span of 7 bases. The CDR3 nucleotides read TGTGCCTGGGAAAAAATGAACACTGAAGCTTTCTTT. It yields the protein CAWEKMNTEAFF.

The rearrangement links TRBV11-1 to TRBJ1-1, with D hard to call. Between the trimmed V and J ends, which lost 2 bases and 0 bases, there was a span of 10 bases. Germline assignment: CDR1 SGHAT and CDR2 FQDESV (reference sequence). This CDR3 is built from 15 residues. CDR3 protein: CASSLSRALNTEAFF. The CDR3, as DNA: TGTGCCAGCAGCTTATCAAGAGCCCTGAACACTGAAGCTTTCTTT.